This TCR beta chain was obtained from a study of shared clonotypes between healthy human individuals. The CDR3 extends over 16 amino acids. Clones were read by immunoSEQ multiplex PCR, and TCRdb kept only the in-frame ones, dropping some. Of about 700,000 clones in the sample, 74% were seen once. The clonotype originates from a woman in her 30s in good health. V is TRBV21-1 and J is TRBJ2-7; the D call of TRBD2 is as the table states it, not checked on the DNA. TRBV21-1 is a recognized pseudogene. Sequences were obtained from memory CD4+ T cells sorted from blood. Subset meaning: CD45RA-negative fraction. The CDR3 coding sequence is TGTGCCAGCAGCAAAGCGGGGCGGGACTCCTCCTACGAGCAGTACTTC. Amino acids: CASSKAGRDSSYEQYF.